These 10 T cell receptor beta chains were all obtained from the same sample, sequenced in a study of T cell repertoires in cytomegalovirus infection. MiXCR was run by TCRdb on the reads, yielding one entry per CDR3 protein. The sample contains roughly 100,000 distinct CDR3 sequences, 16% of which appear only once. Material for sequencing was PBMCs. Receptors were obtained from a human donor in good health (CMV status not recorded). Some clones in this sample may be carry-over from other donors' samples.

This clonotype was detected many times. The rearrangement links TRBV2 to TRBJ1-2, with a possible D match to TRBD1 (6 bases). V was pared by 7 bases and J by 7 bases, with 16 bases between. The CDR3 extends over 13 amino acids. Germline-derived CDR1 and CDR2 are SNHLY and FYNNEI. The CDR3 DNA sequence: TGTGCCAGCAAGGCGAACAGGGAGGCTGGCTACACCTTC. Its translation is CASKANREAGYTF.

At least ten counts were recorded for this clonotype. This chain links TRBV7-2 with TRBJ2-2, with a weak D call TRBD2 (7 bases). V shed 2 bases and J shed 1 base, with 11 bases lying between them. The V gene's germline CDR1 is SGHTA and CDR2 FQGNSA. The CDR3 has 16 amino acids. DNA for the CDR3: TGTGCCAGCAGCTTAAGGGGGGGCCGGAACACCGGGGAGCTGTTTTTT. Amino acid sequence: CASSLRGGRNTGELFF. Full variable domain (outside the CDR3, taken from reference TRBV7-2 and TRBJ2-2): GAGVSQSPSNKVTEKGKDVELRCDPISGHTALYWYRQSLGQGLEFLIYFQGNSAPDKSGLPSDRFSAERTGGSVSTLTIQRTQQEDSAVYLCASSLRGGRNTGELFFGEGSRLTVL.

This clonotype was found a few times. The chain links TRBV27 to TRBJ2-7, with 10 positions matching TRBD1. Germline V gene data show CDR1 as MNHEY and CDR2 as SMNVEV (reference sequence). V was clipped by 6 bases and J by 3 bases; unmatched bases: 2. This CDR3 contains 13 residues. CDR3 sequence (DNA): TGTGCCAGCAGCGGGGACAGGGGCTACGAGCAGTACTTC. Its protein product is CASSGDRGYEQYF.

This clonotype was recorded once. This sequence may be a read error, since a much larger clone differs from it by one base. Written as DNA, the CDR3 is TGTGCCAGCAGTCGCGGGACAGCTGAAGCTCTCTTT. This translates into CASSRGTAEALF. This sequence joins TRBV12-3 or TRBV12-4 and TRBJ1-1; the match to TRBD1 covers 7 bases. This CDR3 has 12 amino acids.

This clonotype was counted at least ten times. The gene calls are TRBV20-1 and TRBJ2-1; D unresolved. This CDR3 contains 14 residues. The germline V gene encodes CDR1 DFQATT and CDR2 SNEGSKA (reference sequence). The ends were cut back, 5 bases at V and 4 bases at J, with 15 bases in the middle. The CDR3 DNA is TGCAGTGCTGAGGTCCCCCGATTTTACAATGAGCAGTTCTTC. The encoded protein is CSAEVPRFYNEQFF.

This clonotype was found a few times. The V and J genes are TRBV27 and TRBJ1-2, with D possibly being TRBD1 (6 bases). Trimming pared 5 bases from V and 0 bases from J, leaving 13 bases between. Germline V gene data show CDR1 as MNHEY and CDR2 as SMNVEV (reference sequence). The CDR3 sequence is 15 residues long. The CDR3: CASSPYRTANYGYTF. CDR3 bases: TGTGCCAGCAGTCCCTACAGGACAGCTAACTATGGCTACACCTTC.

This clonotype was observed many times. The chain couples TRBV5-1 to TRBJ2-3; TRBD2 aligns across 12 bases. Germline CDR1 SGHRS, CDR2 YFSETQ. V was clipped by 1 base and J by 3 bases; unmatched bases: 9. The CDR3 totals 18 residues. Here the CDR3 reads CASSLRPPSGGATDTQYF. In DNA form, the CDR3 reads TGCGCCAGCAGCTTGCGTCCCCCTAGCGGGGGGGCAACAGATACGCAGTATTTT.

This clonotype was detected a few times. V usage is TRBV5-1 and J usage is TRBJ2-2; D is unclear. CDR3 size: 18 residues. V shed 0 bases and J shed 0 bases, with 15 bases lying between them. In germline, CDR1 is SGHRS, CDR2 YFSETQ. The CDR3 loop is CASSLVLLLGTNTGELFF. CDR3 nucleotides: TGCGCCAGCAGCTTGGTTTTGTTACTTGGTACGAACACCGGGGAGCTGTTTTTT.

The CDR3 protein is CASSPESAGTRGEQYF. The CDR3 DNA follows: TGCGCCAGCAGCCCAGAATCTGCGGGGACGCGGGGGGAGCAGTACTTC. The rearrangement links TRBV4-1 to TRBJ2-7; 7 bases are shared with TRBD2. Per the germline V gene, CDR1 is MGHRA and CDR2 is YSYEKL. CDR3 length: 16 residues. V lost 4 bases to trimming and J lost 7 bases; unmatched junction nucleotides: 16.

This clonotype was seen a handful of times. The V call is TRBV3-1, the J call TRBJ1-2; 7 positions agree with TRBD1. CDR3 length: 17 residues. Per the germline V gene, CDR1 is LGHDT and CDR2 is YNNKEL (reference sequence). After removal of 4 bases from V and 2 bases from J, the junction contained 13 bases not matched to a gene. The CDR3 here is CASSRTFRGKGNYGYTF. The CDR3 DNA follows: TGTGCCAGCAGCCGGACCTTCAGGGGGAAGGGCAACTATGGCTACACCTTC.